This record concerns one TCR beta chain sequence. The ends were cut back, 5 bases at V and 8 bases at J, with 12 bases in the middle. CDR3 length: 12 amino acids. Looked up from germline, CDR1 is SNHLY and CDR2 is FYNNEI. The entry originates in a study of blood T cell repertoires in COVID-19. Here immunoSEQ multiplex PCR was the method, and the copy in TCRdb shows in-frame clones only, minus some. The table lists roughly 430,000 clones, approximately 91% of them singletons. What was sequenced was PBMCs or T cells enriched from blood (not recorded which). V gene TRBV2 combines with J gene TRBJ1-1; D might be TRBD1 (6 bases). This TCR was sampled from a woman aged 40 to 50 with acute COVID-19. The CDR3 sequence: CASSRQVKEAFF. The CDR3 nucleotides are TGTGCCAGCAGTCGACAGGTAAAAGAAGCTTTCTTT.